This T cell receptor (beta chain) was sequenced in a study of T-cell memory formation after mild COVID-19. General study results and limits: Contracting clones from day 15 to 85 showed balanced CD4/CD8; later expanders favored CD4+. Contracting CD4+ clones sat mainly in CM and EM; CD8+ in EMRA.

V lost 4 bases and J lost 9, with 16 bases in between. Looked up from germline, CDR1 is SGHVS and CDR2 is FQNEAQ. CDR3 size: 14 residues. About this clonotype itself: Its antigen is currently unknown.

TCRdb re-derived calls from the 5' RACE reads in MiXCR, one entry per CDR3 protein. The top ten clones hold over 10% of a sample with some 410,000 distinct CDR3 sequences, 20% to 30% of them seen once. J is TRBJ2-1 and V is TRBV7-8; D is unclear. What was sequenced was PBMCs or a T cell subset sorted from them (not recorded which). The receptor comes from an adult woman who had mild COVID-19 (a few samples of this study predate the infection). Cell type and time point are not known. CDR3 sequence: CASSYGFAVGEQFF. The CDR3 DNA reads as TGTGCCAGCAGCTATGGGTTCGCAGTCGGTGAGCAGTTCTTC.